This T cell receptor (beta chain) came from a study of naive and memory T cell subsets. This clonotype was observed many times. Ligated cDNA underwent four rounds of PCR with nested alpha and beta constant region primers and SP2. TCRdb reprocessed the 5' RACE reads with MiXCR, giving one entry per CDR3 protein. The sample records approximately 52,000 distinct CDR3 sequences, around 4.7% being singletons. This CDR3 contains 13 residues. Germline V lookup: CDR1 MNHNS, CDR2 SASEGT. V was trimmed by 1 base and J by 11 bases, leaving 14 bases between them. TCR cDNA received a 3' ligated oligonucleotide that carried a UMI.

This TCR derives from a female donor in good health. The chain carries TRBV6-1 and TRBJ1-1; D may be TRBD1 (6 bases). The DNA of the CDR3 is TGTGCCAGCAGTGAAGGTCTGGACAGCGCGGCTTTCTTT. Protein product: CASSEGLDSAAFF.